This is a list of T cell receptor beta chains from one sample in a study of T-cell reconstitution after alpha-beta-depleted transplantation in children. Via MiXCR, TCRdb re-called the PCR reads, giving one row per CDR3 protein. This table has approximately 85,000 distinct CDR3 sequences, 11% to 15% appearing once. Here the sequenced sample was PBMCs, mostly from graft donor cells, taken 180 days after TCRalphabeta/CD19-depleted stem cell transplant. The receptor set was obtained from a male patient between 2 and 10 years old who had a stem cell transplant for acute lymphoblastic leukemia, so the T cells may come from the graft donor. Both conserved end residues are part of each CDR3. A D gene is named only where the DNA matches it firmly. Clone size is shown for a subset of rows, as once, few, many or a class of expanded clone.

J gene: TRBJ2-7; V gene: TRBV7-6; D gene: .; CDR3 length: 13; clone size: many; CDR3 DNA: TGTGCCAGCAGCTTAGATACAGACTACGAGCAGTACTTC; CDR3 protein: CASSLDTDYEQYF
J gene: TRBJ2-1; V gene: TRBV7-6; D gene: .; CDR3 length: 20; clone size: few; CDR3 DNA: TGTGCCAGCAGCTTACGGGCCCTCTCTAAGACTAGGAGCTCCTACAATGAGCAGTTCTTC; CDR3 protein: CASSLRALSKTRSSYNEQFF
J gene: TRBJ2-3; V gene: TRBV10-3; D gene: TRBD2; CDR3 length: 12; clone size: many; CDR3 DNA: TGTGCCACCGTAGCGGGGAGAGATACGCAGTATTTT; CDR3 protein: CATVAGRDTQYF
J gene: TRBJ1-6; V gene: TRBV5-5; D gene: .; CDR3 length: 13; clone size: .; CDR3 DNA: TGTGCCAGCAGCGATAGACGGGGTTCACCCCTCCACTTT; CDR3 protein: CASSDRRGSPLHF
J gene: TRBJ1-2; V gene: TRBV20-1; D gene: .; CDR3 length: 15; clone size: few; CDR3 DNA: TGCAGTGCTAGAGACCTCAGGACACTGGGATATGGCTACACCTTC; CDR3 protein: CSARDLRTLGYGYTF
J gene: TRBJ2-7; V gene: TRBV28; D gene: .; CDR3 length: 15; clone size: .; CDR3 DNA: TGTGCCAGCAGTTTATGGGACCGAGGGTCTGGCGAGCAGTACTTC; CDR3 protein: CASSLWDRGSGEQYF
J gene: TRBJ2-7; V gene: TRBV5-1; D gene: .; CDR3 length: 15; clone size: few; CDR3 DNA: TGCGCCAGCAGCTTGATCGGGGGCCACTCCTACGAGCAGTACTTC; CDR3 protein: CASSLIGGHSYEQYF
J gene: TRBJ2-1; V gene: TRBV7-8; D gene: .; CDR3 length: 16; clone size: .; CDR3 DNA: TGTGCCAGCAGCTCATCCTGGCAGACTAGGGACAATGAGCAGTTCTTC; CDR3 protein: CASSSSWQTRDNEQFF
J gene: TRBJ2-3; V gene: TRBV6-4; D gene: .; CDR3 length: 13; clone size: few; CDR3 DNA: TGTGCCAGCGGCCGGAACTACGGAGATACGCAGTATTTT; CDR3 protein: CASGRNYGDTQYF
J gene: TRBJ2-1; V gene: TRBV24-1; D gene: TRBD2; CDR3 length: 14; clone size: few; CDR3 DNA: TGTGCCACCTCTGCCGGGGGGGAGCTAGATGAGCAGTTCTTC; CDR3 protein: CATSAGGELDEQFF
J gene: TRBJ2-5; V gene: TRBV28; D gene: TRBD2; CDR3 length: 16; clone size: .; CDR3 DNA: TGTGCCAGCAGTGATTATGAACTAGCGGGAGCAGAGACCCAGTACTTC; CDR3 protein: CASSDYELAGAETQYF
J gene: TRBJ2-1; V gene: TRBV5-1; D gene: TRBD2; CDR3 length: 15; clone size: .; CDR3 DNA: TGCGCCAGCCGGTCCCTGGCTAGCGGCAACAATGAGCAGTTCTTC; CDR3 protein: CASRSLASGNNEQFF
J gene: TRBJ1-5; V gene: TRBV11-2; D gene: .; CDR3 length: 15; clone size: many; CDR3 DNA: TGTGCCAGCAGCTTAAGGGGAAACAGCAATCAGCCCCAGCATTTT; CDR3 protein: CASSLRGNSNQPQHF
J gene: TRBJ2-6; V gene: TRBV15; D gene: .; CDR3 length: 19; clone size: few; CDR3 DNA: TGTGCCACCAGCAGATTTAGAGGGGACCGCAGCTCTGGGGCCAACGTCCTGACTTTC; CDR3 protein: CATSRFRGDRSSGANVLTF
J gene: TRBJ2-3; V gene: TRBV15; D gene: .; CDR3 length: 14; clone size: .; CDR3 DNA: TGTGCCACCAGCGTTGACAGAAGGGGAGATACGCAGTATTTT; CDR3 protein: CATSVDRRGDTQYF
J gene: TRBJ2-7; V gene: TRBV7-9; D gene: TRBD1; CDR3 length: 12; clone size: .; CDR3 DNA: TGTGCCAGCAGAGGACAGGTATACGAGCAGTACTTC; CDR3 protein: CASRGQVYEQYF
J gene: TRBJ1-2; V gene: TRBV9; D gene: .; CDR3 length: 12; clone size: many; CDR3 DNA: TGTGCCAGCAGCGACGGGAGCTATGGCTACACCTTC; CDR3 protein: CASSDGSYGYTF
J gene: TRBJ2-7; V gene: TRBV15; D gene: TRBD1; CDR3 length: 14; clone size: .; CDR3 DNA: TGTGCCACCAGCAGTACAGGGGCTTCCTACGAGCAGTACTTC; CDR3 protein: CATSSTGASYEQYF
J gene: TRBJ2-1; V gene: TRBV19; D gene: TRBD2; CDR3 length: 15; clone size: few; CDR3 DNA: TGTGCCAGTAGTATAAAGGGGACGCGGGGGGCGCGGCAGTTCTTC; CDR3 protein: CASSIKGTRGARQFF
J gene: TRBJ1-2; V gene: TRBV19; D gene: .; CDR3 length: 15; clone size: .; CDR3 DNA: TGTGCCAGTAGTATGACTTTTCGAGGTAGCTATGGCTACACCTTC; CDR3 protein: CASSMTFRGSYGYTF
J gene: TRBJ1-6; V gene: TRBV20-1; D gene: .; CDR3 length: 12; clone size: .; CDR3 DNA: TGCAGTGCTAGGCCCGGGGGTTCACCCCTCCACTTT; CDR3 protein: CSARPGGSPLHF
J gene: TRBJ1-3; V gene: TRBV4-3; D gene: TRBD1; CDR3 length: 18; clone size: .; CDR3 DNA: TGCGCCAGCAGTCGAGACAGGGCTCGGAGGGTGAATGGAAACACCATATATTTT; CDR3 protein: CASSRDRARRVNGNTIYF
J gene: TRBJ2-7; V gene: TRBV7-2; D gene: .; CDR3 length: 13; clone size: many; CDR3 DNA: TGTGCCAGCAGCTCGGACAGGGAGGGCGAGCAGTACTTC; CDR3 protein: CASSSDREGEQYF
J gene: TRBJ2-3; V gene: TRBV9; D gene: .; CDR3 length: 15; clone size: few; CDR3 DNA: TGTGCCAGCAGCCAACCGGGACCCATCACAGATACGCAGTATTTT; CDR3 protein: CASSQPGPITDTQYF
J gene: TRBJ2-5; V gene: TRBV4-2; D gene: TRBD1; CDR3 length: 12; clone size: many; CDR3 DNA: TGTGCCAGCGATGGGGGACAGGAGACCCAGTACTTC; CDR3 protein: CASDGGQETQYF
J gene: TRBJ2-3; V gene: TRBV20-1; D gene: .; CDR3 length: 15; clone size: .; CDR3 DNA: TGCAGTGCTAGAGATATAGCGTTAGGCACAGATACGCAGTATTTT; CDR3 protein: CSARDIALGTDTQYF
J gene: TRBJ1-2; V gene: TRBV20-1; D gene: TRBD1; CDR3 length: 15; clone size: .; CDR3 DNA: TGCAGTGCTAGAGAGGGGACAGGGGCAGTCGGTGGCGACACCTTC; CDR3 protein: CSAREGTGAVGGDTF
J gene: TRBJ2-5; V gene: TRBV27; D gene: TRBD1; CDR3 length: 13; clone size: .; CDR3 DNA: TGTGCCAGCGCACCGGGACAGGGGTTGGCCCAGTACTTC; CDR3 protein: CASAPGQGLAQYF
J gene: TRBJ2-7; V gene: TRBV6-1; D gene: .; CDR3 length: 13; clone size: many; CDR3 DNA: TGTGCCAGCAGCACCCCATACAACTACGAGCAGTACTTC; CDR3 protein: CASSTPYNYEQYF
J gene: TRBJ1-5; V gene: TRBV20-1; D gene: .; CDR3 length: 14; clone size: .; CDR3 DNA: TGCAGTGCTAGAGCGGGCAGTAGCAATCAGCCCCAGCATTTT; CDR3 protein: CSARAGSSNQPQHF
J gene: TRBJ2-1; V gene: TRBV28; D gene: .; CDR3 length: 18; clone size: .; CDR3 DNA: TGTGCCAGCAGTTTAGGTTGGCTAGCGCTAGGAGAAGACAATGAGCAGTTCTTC; CDR3 protein: CASSLGWLALGEDNEQFF
J gene: TRBJ2-7; V gene: TRBV28; D gene: TRBD2; CDR3 length: 16; clone size: .; CDR3 DNA: TGTGCCAGCAGACCAACTCCGGGACTAGGCTCCTACGAGCAGTACTTC; CDR3 protein: CASRPTPGLGSYEQYF
J gene: TRBJ1-1; V gene: TRBV20-1; D gene: .; CDR3 length: 10; clone size: many; CDR3 DNA: TGCAGTGCTATGGACACCGAAGCTTTCTTT; CDR3 protein: CSAMDTEAFF
J gene: TRBJ2-2; V gene: TRBV4-3; D gene: .; CDR3 length: 17; clone size: medium-sized; CDR3 DNA: TGCGCCAGCAGCCAAGAGCGACTAGAAGGAAACACCGGGGAGCTGTTTTTT; CDR3 protein: CASSQERLEGNTGELFF
J gene: TRBJ2-3; V gene: TRBV10-3; D gene: .; CDR3 length: 12; clone size: many; CDR3 DNA: TGTGCCATCAGTGAGGGGGCGTATACGCAGTATTTT; CDR3 protein: CAISEGAYTQYF
J gene: TRBJ1-4; V gene: TRBV27; D gene: TRBD1; CDR3 length: 14; clone size: few; CDR3 DNA: TGTGCCAGCAGTTTACTGGGACAGGGCGAAAAACTGTTTTTT; CDR3 protein: CASSLLGQGEKLFF
J gene: TRBJ1-1; V gene: TRBV5-4; D gene: .; CDR3 length: 13; clone size: few; CDR3 DNA: TGTGCCAGCAGCTTGGCCGGGGACACTGAAGCTTTCTTT; CDR3 protein: CASSLAGDTEAFF
J gene: TRBJ2-5; V gene: TRBV12-3/TRBV12-4; D gene: .; CDR3 length: 11; clone size: few; CDR3 DNA: TGTGCCAGCAGATTCAAAGAGACCCAGTACTTC; CDR3 protein: CASRFKETQYF
J gene: TRBJ1-1; V gene: TRBV7-9; D gene: .; CDR3 length: 15; clone size: few; CDR3 DNA: TGTGCCAGCAGCTGGGGACGATCAGGGAACACTGAAGCTTTCTTT; CDR3 protein: CASSWGRSGNTEAFF
J gene: TRBJ1-5; V gene: TRBV13; D gene: TRBD1; CDR3 length: 12; clone size: many; CDR3 DNA: TGTGCCAGCAGACAGGGGAATCAGCCCCAGCATTTT; CDR3 protein: CASRQGNQPQHF
J gene: TRBJ2-5; V gene: TRBV20-1; D gene: .; CDR3 length: 14; clone size: .; CDR3 DNA: TGCAGTGCTAGAGAGCTACTAGGTACAGAGACCCAGTACTTC; CDR3 protein: CSARELLGTETQYF